Following are 22 T cell receptor beta chains from one sample sequenced in a study of PD-L1 blockade in urothelial cancer. TCRdb's copy holds only in-frame clones and misses some; the assay was immunoSEQ multiplex PCR. In the table there are approximately 65,000 clones, about 89% of which are singletons. The sample in question was PBMCs, obtained around atezolizumab (anti-PD-L1) treatment. The receptors derive from a man between 60 and 75 years old with urothelial cancer.

This rearrangement joins TRBV30 to TRBJ1-1; 8 nucleotides line up with TRBD1. Germline trimming cut 1 base from V and 6 bases from J; bases unmatched to any gene: 10. The CDR3 consists of 15 residues. Germline lookup yields CDR1 GTSNPN and CDR2 SVGIG (reference sequence). CDR3 DNA: TGTGCCTGGAGTGCAGGGGACAGGCCCTTGTCTGAAGCTTTCTTT. Its protein product is CAWSAGDRPLSEAFF. Filled out from reference TRBV30 and TRBJ1-1, the complete variable domain reads SQTIHQWPATLVQPVGSPLSLECTVEGTSNPNLYWYRQAAGRGLQLLFYSVGIGQISSEVPQNLSASRPQDRQFILSSKKLLLSDSGFYLCAWSAGDRPLSEAFFGQGTRLTVV.

The chain is built from TRBV6-6 and TRBJ2-7; D may be TRBD2 (6 bases). Germline CDR1 and CDR2: MNHNY and SVGAGI (reference sequence). The CDR3 consists of 13 residues. V was cut by 8 bases and J by 1 base, with 12 bases left in between. CDR3 protein: CASRGGASYEQYF. CDR3 nucleotide sequence: TGTGCCAGCCGGGGAGGCGCTTCCTACGAGCAGTACTTC.

The chain recombines TRBV5-1 with TRBJ2-3; 7 bases align to TRBD1. V was pared by 2 bases and J by 2 bases, with 5 bases of the junction left unmatched. Germline CDR1 SGHRS, CDR2 YFSETQ. The CDR3 is made up of 15 amino acids. In DNA, the CDR3 is TGCGCCAGCAGCTTAGTAACAGGGGCCACAGATACGCAGTATTTT. Its protein is CASSLVTGATDTQYF.

The J gene is TRBJ1-3, the V gene TRBV5-6; D unresolved. V dropped 2 bases and J dropped 5 bases, with 11 bases sitting between them. Per germline, CDR1 SGHDT and CDR2 YYEEEE. The CDR3 is 14 residues long. The CDR3: CASSFTDGRNTIYF. The DNA for the CDR3 is TGTGCCAGCAGCTTTACGGACGGGAGAAACACCATATATTTT.

The chain has TRBV27 and TRBJ1-4; weak D call: TRBD1 (5 bases). V dropped 6 bases and J dropped 0 bases, with 11 bases sitting between them. This CDR3 region has 15 residues. The germline V gene has CDR1 MNHEY and CDR2 SMNVEV (reference sequence). The CDR3 DNA follows: TGTGCCAGCAGCTCTCGGGGGGCAACTAATGAAAAACTGTTTTTT. Translating gives CASSSRGATNEKLFF.

The chain combines TRBV27 with TRBJ2-7; 10 bases are a match to TRBD2. The V gene's germline CDR1 is MNHEY and CDR2 SMNVEV (reference sequence). Trimming took 5 bases from V and 4 from J; bases not matched to a gene: 8. The CDR3 loop spans 15 amino acids. The CDR3 sequence: CASSPREAGGYEQYF. The DNA for the CDR3 is TGTGCCAGCAGTCCCAGGGAAGCGGGAGGGTACGAGCAGTACTTC.

This chain uses TRBV10-2 with TRBJ1-4; D unclear. Trimming left V 0 bases short and J 5 bases short, with 7 bases between. This CDR3 is 14 amino acids long. CDR1 and CDR2 from the germline V gene are WSHSY and SAAADI. For the CDR3, the DNA is TGCGCCAGCAGTGAGTCGGGAGCCAATGAAAAACTGTTTTTT. Its translation: CASSESGANEKLFF.

The chain carries TRBV9 and TRBJ1-3; D call uncertain. Trimming took 0 bases from V and 0 from J, leaving 13 bases between them. CDR3 length equals 17 residues. CDR1 SGDLS and CDR2 YYNGEE come from the germline V gene. The CDR3 bases are TGTGCCAGCAGCGTAGACCCTCGGGTCAACTCTGGAAACACCATATATTTT. Translation: CASSVDPRVNSGNTIYF.

This clone came up once. This chain joins TRBV4-3 and TRBJ2-5; 12 bases line up with TRBD1. CDR1 and CDR2 from the germline V gene are LGHNA and YSLEER. Trimming took 1 base from V and 2 from J; bases not matched to a gene: 2. CDR3 length: 16 amino acids. The CDR3, as DNA: TGCGCCAGCAGCCAAGGGGACAGGGGGCAACAAGAGACCCAGTACTTC. As protein: CASSQGDRGQQETQYF.

The V gene is TRBV5-1, the J gene TRBJ2-7; 9 bases align to TRBD2. J gave up 7 bases and V 1 base, and 9 bases lay outside the gene matches. CDR3 length: 15 amino acids. Germline-derived CDR1 and CDR2 are SGHRS and YFSETQ. In DNA, the CDR3 is TGCGCCAGCAGCTTGAGTAGCGGGGGTCCGCGAGAGCAGTACTTC. Its translation: CASSLSSGGPREQYF.

This sequence joins TRBV7-8 and TRBJ2-6, with 9 positions matching TRBD1. The germline CDR1 and CDR2 sequences are SGHVS and FQNEAQ. This CDR3 region has 17 residues. V lost 3 bases, J lost 2 bases, and 5 bases stayed unmatched. The CDR3 nucleotides are TGTGCCAGCAGCTTCCGGGACAGGGTAGCTGGGGCCAACGTCCTGACTTTC. Translating gives CASSFRDRVAGANVLTF.

The chain recombines TRBV5-6 with TRBJ2-5, with no clear D. The CDR3 contains 13 residues. The germline V gene has CDR1 SGHDT and CDR2 YYEEEE. V was pared by 0 bases and J by 4 bases, with 7 bases between. CDR3 loop: CASSLVSVETQYF. In nucleotides, the CDR3 is TGTGCCAGCAGCTTGGTCAGTGTAGAGACCCAGTACTTC.

The chain combines TRBV10-3 with TRBJ2-1; 9 nucleotides align to TRBD1. This CDR3 has 15 residues. Germline values: CDR1 ENHRY, CDR2 SYGVKD. With V trimmed by 3 bases and J by 7 bases, 7 bases remained unmatched. The DNA of the CDR3 is TGTGCCATCAGTGAATACAGGGGGCATAGAAATGAGCAGTTCTTC. It yields the protein CAISEYRGHRNEQFF.

A few counts support this clone. Given a much more abundant clone one base away, this may be a read error. The rearrangement links TRBV6-6 to TRBJ1-1, with 7 bases lining up with TRBD1. The ends lost 6 bases at V and 2 bases at J; junction bases unmatched: 3. The CDR3 length is 13 residues. The germline V gene encodes CDR1 MNHNY and CDR2 SVGAGI (reference sequence). The CDR3, as DNA: TGTGCCAGCAGCTTAGGGGGCAACACTGAAGCTTTCTTT. Protein product: CASSLGGNTEAFF.

The gene calls are TRBV4-3 and TRBJ2-3; D is perhaps TRBD2 (5 bases). The CDR3 loop spans 15 amino acids. Between the trimmed V and J ends, which lost 1 base and 4 bases, there was a span of 12 bases. Germline CDR1 reads LGHNA; CDR2 reads YSLEER. CDR3 sequence: CASSQAVLASDTQYF. In DNA, the CDR3 is TGCGCCAGCAGCCAAGCCGTCCTAGCCTCAGATACGCAGTATTTT.

This clone was picked up a small number of times. The genes are TRBV6-5 and TRBJ2-2; 8 bases align to TRBD1. CDR3 length equals 15 residues. After removal of 6 bases from V and 7 bases from J, the junction contained 10 bases not matched to a gene. In germline, CDR1 is MNHEY, CDR2 SVGAGI. The DNA of the CDR3 is TGTGCCAGCAGACCCGGGACAGGCTCCGGCGGGGAGCTGTTTTTT. Amino acid sequence: CASRPGTGSGGELFF.

The V and J genes are TRBV7-9 and TRBJ2-3, with D possibly being TRBD2 (6 bases). The CDR3 covers 15 residues. V was trimmed by 6 bases and J by 3 bases, leaving 16 bases between them. Looked up from germline, CDR1 is SEHNR and CDR2 is FQNEAQ (reference sequence). CDR3: CASSSSSVGTDTQYF. For the CDR3, the DNA is TGTGCCAGCAGTTCGTCTAGCGTCGGGACAGATACGCAGTATTTT. The whole variable domain, filled in from reference TRBV7-9 and TRBJ2-3, reads DTGVSQNPRHKITKRGQNVTFRCDPISEHNRLYWYRQTLGQGPEFLTYFQNEAQLEKSRLLSDRFSAERPKGSFSTLEIQRTEQGDSAMYLCASSSSSVGTDTQYFGPGTRLTVL.

J is TRBJ2-7 and V is TRBV11-3; D possibly corresponds to TRBD1 (5 bases). The CDR3 consists of 12 residues. The germline gives CDR1 SGHNT, CDR2 YENEEA. V was shortened by 5 bases and J by 3 bases, with 8 bases between the two germline ends. Written as DNA, the CDR3 is TGTGCCAGCAGCCAGGGCCGCTACGAGCAGTACTTC. Protein: CASSQGRYEQYF.

V gene TRBV10-3 combines with J gene TRBJ2-2, with TRBD2 identical over 10 bases. Germline CDR1 and CDR2: ENHRY and SYGVKD. The J segment lost 3 bases and the V segment lost 3 bases, leaving 1 base of the junction unmatched. The CDR3 has 15 residues. The CDR3, as DNA: TGTGCCATCAGTGAAAGCGGGAGGGACACCGGGGAGCTGTTTTTT. Translation: CAISESGRDTGELFF.

J is TRBJ1-1 and V is TRBV9; 10 positions agree with TRBD1. Unmatched junction bases numbered 4, after V lost 0 bases and J lost 2 bases. Germline CDR1 is SGDLS and CDR2 is YYNGEE. The CDR3 is 16 residues long. CDR3 residues: CASSVGGTGANTEAFF. The CDR3 coding sequence is TGTGCCAGCAGCGTAGGAGGGACAGGGGCCAACACTGAAGCTTTCTTT.

The chain employs TRBV6-5 and TRBJ2-7; the match to TRBD1 covers 7 bases. The CDR3 has 12 residues. Per germline, CDR1 MNHEY and CDR2 SVGAGI. V lost 0 bases and J lost 9; bases outside the gene matches: 2. In DNA, the CDR3 is TGTGCCAGCAGTTACTCGGGGGACAGGCAGTACTTC. It yields the protein CASSYSGDRQYF.

The chain uses TRBV7-2 and TRBJ1-5; D is undetermined. CDR3 length: 13 amino acids. The V gene's germline CDR1 is SGHTA and CDR2 FQGNSA. Between the trimmed V and J ends, which lost 1 base and 5 bases, there was a span of 6 bases. The CDR3 DNA reads as TGTGCCAGCAGCTTAGAAATCGATCAGCCCCAGCATTTT. Amino acid sequence: CASSLEIDQPQHF.